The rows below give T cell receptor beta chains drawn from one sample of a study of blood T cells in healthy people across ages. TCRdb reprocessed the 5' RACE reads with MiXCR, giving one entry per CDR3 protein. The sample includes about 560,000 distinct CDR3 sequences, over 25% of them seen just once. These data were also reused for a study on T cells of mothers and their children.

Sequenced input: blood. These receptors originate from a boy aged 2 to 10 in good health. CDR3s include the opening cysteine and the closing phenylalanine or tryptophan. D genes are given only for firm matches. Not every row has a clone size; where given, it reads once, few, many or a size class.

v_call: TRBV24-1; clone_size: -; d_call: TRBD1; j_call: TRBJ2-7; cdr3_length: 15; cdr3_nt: TGTGCCACCAGTGACCGGGACAGGGGAGCGTACGAGCAGTACTTC; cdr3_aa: CATSDRDRGAYEQYF
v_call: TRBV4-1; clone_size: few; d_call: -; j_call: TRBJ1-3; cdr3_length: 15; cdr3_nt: TGCGCCAGCAGCCAAGGACTGGTTTCTGGAAACACCATATATTTT; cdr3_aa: CASSQGLVSGNTIYF
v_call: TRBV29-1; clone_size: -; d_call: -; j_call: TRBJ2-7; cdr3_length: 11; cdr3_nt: TGCAGCGCCGGGGTGGACTACGAGCAGTACTTC; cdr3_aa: CSAGVDYEQYF
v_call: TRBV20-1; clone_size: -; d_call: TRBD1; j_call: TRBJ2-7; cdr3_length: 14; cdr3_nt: TGCAGTGCGGACCAGGGGGCCTTATCCTACGAGCAGTACTTC; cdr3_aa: CSADQGALSYEQYF
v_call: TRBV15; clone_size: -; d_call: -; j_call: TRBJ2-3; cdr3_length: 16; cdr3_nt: TGTGCCACCAGCAGAGCTGGGAATCCTAGCACAGATACGCAGTATTTT; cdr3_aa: CATSRAGNPSTDTQYF
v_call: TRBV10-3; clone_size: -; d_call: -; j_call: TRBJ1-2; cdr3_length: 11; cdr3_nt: TGTGCCATCAGGGGAAACTATGGCTACACCTTC; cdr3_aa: CAIRGNYGYTF
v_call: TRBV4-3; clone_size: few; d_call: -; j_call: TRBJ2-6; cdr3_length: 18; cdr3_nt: TGCGCCAGCAGCCAAGAGGCAGGCCTTAGCTCTGGGGCCAACGTCCTGACTTTC; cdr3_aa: CASSQEAGLSSGANVLTF
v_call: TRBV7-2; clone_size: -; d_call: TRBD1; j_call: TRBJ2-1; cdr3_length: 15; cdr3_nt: TGTGCCAGCAGCCGGGACAGGGGCACCTACAATGAGCAGTTCTTC; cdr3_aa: CASSRDRGTYNEQFF
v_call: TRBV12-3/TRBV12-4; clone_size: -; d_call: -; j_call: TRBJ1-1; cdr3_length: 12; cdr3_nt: TGTGCCAGCAGCCCGAGTAACACTGAAGCTTTCTTT; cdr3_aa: CASSPSNTEAFF
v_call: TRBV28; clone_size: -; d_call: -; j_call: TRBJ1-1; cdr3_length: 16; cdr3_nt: TGTGCCAGCAGTCCCCCGGAGTCGGCCAGGAACACTGAAGCTTTCTTT; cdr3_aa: CASSPPESARNTEAFF
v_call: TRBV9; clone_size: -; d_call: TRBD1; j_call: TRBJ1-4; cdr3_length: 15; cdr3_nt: TGTGCCAGCAGCTTACAGGGGGCCTCAAATGAAAAACTGTTTTTT; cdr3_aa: CASSLQGASNEKLFF
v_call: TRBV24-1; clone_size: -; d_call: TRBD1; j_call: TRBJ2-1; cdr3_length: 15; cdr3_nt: TGTGCCACCAGTGATCTCGGACAGGGAGCCAGAGAGCAGTTCTTC; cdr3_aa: CATSDLGQGAREQFF
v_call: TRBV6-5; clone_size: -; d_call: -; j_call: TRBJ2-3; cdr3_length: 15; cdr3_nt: TGTGCCAGCAGTTACTACCGGGTCGGCACAGATACGCAGTATTTT; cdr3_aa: CASSYYRVGTDTQYF
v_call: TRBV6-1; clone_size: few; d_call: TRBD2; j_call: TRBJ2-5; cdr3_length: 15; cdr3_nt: TGTGCCAGCAGCGACCAGGGACTAGCGGGAGAGACCCAGTACTTC; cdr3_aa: CASSDQGLAGETQYF
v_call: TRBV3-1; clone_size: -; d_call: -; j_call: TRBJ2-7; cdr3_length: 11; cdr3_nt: TGTGCCAGCAGCCACAGGTACGAGCAGTACTTC; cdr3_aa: CASSHRYEQYF
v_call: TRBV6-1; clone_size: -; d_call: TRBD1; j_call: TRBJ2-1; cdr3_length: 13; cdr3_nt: TGTGCCAGCAGAGAGACAGGGGACAATGAGCAGTTCTTC; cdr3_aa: CASRETGDNEQFF